This TCR beta chain was captured by sequencing in a study of blood T cell repertoires in COVID-19. In the study overall: The United States, Italy and Spain provided the acute and convalescent COVID-19 samples. Sample material is recorded as cDNA or gDNA derived from T cells, B-cell-depleted T cells, or PBMCs.

A Seattle source enrolled patients during active infection and followed them longitudinally. As processed by the authors: From reference gene primer amplification, estimates of nucleated cell counts were derived. Method: immunoSEQ multiplex PCR; TCRdb's copy keeps in-frame clones and lacks some. The V and J calls and clone size were taken over from that table, and D and trimming were inferred from the DNA. The top ten clones hold approximately 6.3% of a sample with approximately 90,000 clones, about four fifths of them seen once. This sequence originates from a man aged 65 to 85 with COVID-19, enrolled during active disease. Sequencing was done on a sample of peripheral blood.

For the CDR3, the DNA is TGTGCCAGCTCATCGACCGTAAACAGGGAGGGGGACACTGAAGCTTTCTTT. Amino acid sequence: CASSSTVNREGDTEAFF. The chain joins TRBV18 to TRBJ1-1, with D perhaps matching TRBD1 (6 bases). Germline CDR1 KGHSH, CDR2 LQKENI. The CDR3 contains 17 residues. V was cut by 5 bases and J by 3 bases, with 22 bases left in between. Filled out from reference TRBV18 and TRBJ1-1, the complete variable domain reads NAGVMQNPRHLVRRRGQEARLRCSPMKGHSHVYWYRQLPEEGLKFMVYLQKENIIDESGMPKERFSAEFPKEGPSILRIQQVVRGDSAAYFCASSSTVNREGDTEAFFGQGTRLTVV.